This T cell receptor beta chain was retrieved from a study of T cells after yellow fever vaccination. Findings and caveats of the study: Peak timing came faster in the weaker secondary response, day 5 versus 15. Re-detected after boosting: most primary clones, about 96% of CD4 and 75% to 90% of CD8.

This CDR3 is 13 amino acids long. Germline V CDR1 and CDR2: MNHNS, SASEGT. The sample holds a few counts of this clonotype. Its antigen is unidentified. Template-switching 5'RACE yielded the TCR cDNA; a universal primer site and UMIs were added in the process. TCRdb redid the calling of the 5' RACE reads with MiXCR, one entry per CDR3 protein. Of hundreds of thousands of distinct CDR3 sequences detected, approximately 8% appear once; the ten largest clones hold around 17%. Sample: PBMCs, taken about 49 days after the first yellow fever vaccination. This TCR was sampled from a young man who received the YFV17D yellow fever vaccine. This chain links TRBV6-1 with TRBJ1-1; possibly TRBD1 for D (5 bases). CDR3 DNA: TGTTCTGTTAGGGGTTCAATTGACACTGAAGCTTTCTTT. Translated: CSVRGSIDTEAFF.